These T cell receptor beta chains were read from a single sample in a study of blood T cell repertoires in COVID-19. TCRdb keeps only in-frame clones here, not all; method: immunoSEQ multiplex PCR. The sample consists of around 250,000 clones, around 87% of them appearing once. The specimen sequenced was peripheral blood. These receptors were collected from a man aged 18-30 years with active or convalescent COVID-19. CDR3s include the opening cysteine and the closing phenylalanine or tryptophan. A D gene is named only where the DNA matches it firmly. Clone size appears in some rows only: once, few, many, or a class for an expanded clone.

.	TRBD2	TRBV10-1	TRBJ2-3	TGCGCCAGCAGTGCAGCGGGGAGCGACACGCAGTATTTT	CASSAAGSDTQYF
.	.	TRBV6-1	TRBJ2-7	TGTGCCAGCAGCGCCCAGGGACAAAACTACGAGCAGTACTTC	CASSAQGQNYEQYF
.	TRBD1	TRBV29-1	TRBJ2-1	TGCAGCGCAGCCGGGACAGGGTATGGATATGAGCAGTTCTTC	CSAAGTGYGYEQFF
.	TRBD2	TRBV28	TRBJ2-1	TGTGCCAGCTTGAGCGGGAGTTCATACAATGAGCAGTTCTTC	CASLSGSSYNEQFF
once	.	TRBV7-9	TRBJ1-5	TGTGCCAGCAGTCAAGCAGGGAGGGGCAATCAGCCCCAGCATTTT	CASSQAGRGNQPQHF
.	.	TRBV2	TRBJ1-2	TGTGCCAGCAGTCCTCCTGGTGAGTTCGGCTACACCTTC	CASSPPGEFGYTF
.	.	TRBV4-3	TRBJ2-7	TGCGCCAGCAGCCAAGATATACGAGGGACCTACGAGCAGTACTTC	CASSQDIRGTYEQYF
.	TRBD1	TRBV12-3/TRBV12-4	TRBJ1-2	TGTGCCAGCAGTCCGACAGGGAGTTATGGCTACACCTTC	CASSPTGSYGYTF
.	.	TRBV7-9	TRBJ2-1	TGTGCCAGCAGCTTGGGAGGTGAGCAGTTCTTC	CASSLGGEQFF
.	TRBD1	TRBV7-2	TRBJ2-7	TGTGCCAGCAGCGATGACAGGGGCAAGTACGAGCAGTACTTC	CASSDDRGKYEQYF
.	TRBD2	TRBV6-2/TRBV6-3	TRBJ2-1	TGTGCCAGCAGTCTAAGCGGGGGTCGAAAATACAATGAGCAGTTCTTC	CASSLSGGRKYNEQFF
.	TRBD2	TRBV15	TRBJ2-1	TGTGCCACCAGCAGGCTCCTAGCGGGAGGGAACAATGAGCAGTTCTTC	CATSRLLAGGNNEQFF
.	.	TRBV6-5	TRBJ1-2	TGTGCCAGCAGTTACTCGGGACTATCCATGGGTGGCTACACCTTC	CASSYSGLSMGGYTF
.	.	TRBV6-5	TRBJ1-6	TGTGGGAGCTCGGGGGGCCTAAATTCACCCCTCCACTTT	CGSSGGLNSPLHF
.	TRBD2	TRBV4-1	TRBJ2-1	TGCGCCAGCAGCCATCCTAGCGGGCTCTCCTACAATGAGCAGTTCTTC	CASSHPSGLSYNEQFF
.	.	TRBV2	TRBJ1-4	TGTGCCAGCAGTGATTTTGGGAGAGGGGAAAAACTGTTTTTT	CASSDFGRGEKLFF
.	.	TRBV5-1	TRBJ2-5	TGCGCCAGCAGGCAGACTGGAGGAGAGACCCAGTACTTC	CASRQTGGETQYF
.	.	TRBV7-3	TRBJ1-1	TGTGCCAGCAGCAGAGTGGGGCCGGACACTGAAGCTTTCTTT	CASSRVGPDTEAFF
.	TRBD2	TRBV6-4	TRBJ2-3	TGTGCCAGCAGTAAGGAGCGGGGGGTCAGAGATACGCAGTATTTT	CASSKERGVRDTQYF
.	.	TRBV3-1/TRBV3-2	TRBJ1-4	TGTGCCAGCAGCGGAGTTAGTAATGAAAAACTGTTTTTT	CASSGVSNEKLFF
.	.	TRBV6-2/TRBV6-3	TRBJ1-5	TGTGCCAGCAGTTACGGGGGGCAGCCCCAGCATTTT	CASSYGGQPQHF
.	TRBD2	TRBV7-9	TRBJ2-2	TGTGCCAGCAGTAACTCGGGACTAGCGGGAGCAAACGGGGAGCTGTTTTTT	CASSNSGLAGANGELFF
once	TRBD1	TRBV27	TRBJ1-2	TGTGCCAGCAGTGTAACAGGGGGCCGGGGTGGCTACACCTTC	CASSVTGGRGGYTF
once	TRBD2	TRBV7-2	TRBJ2-5	TGTGCCAGCAGTCCGACTAGCGGGACAGGGACCCAGTACTTC	CASSPTSGTGTQYF
.	TRBD2	TRBV5-6	TRBJ2-1	TGTGCCAGCAGCTTAACTAGCGGGGGCCCGCCTGAGCAGTTCTTC	CASSLTSGGPPEQFF
once	.	TRBV11-3	TRBJ2-7	TGTGCCAGCAGCCCAGGGCGGGGCTACGAGCAGTACTTC	CASSPGRGYEQYF
.	.	TRBV3-1/TRBV3-2	TRBJ1-5	TGTGCCAGCAGTGCAGGTACGGATCAGCCCCAGCATTTT	CASSAGTDQPQHF
once	TRBD1	TRBV6-5	TRBJ1-4	TGTGCCAGCAGCCGAATGACAGGGGGCGCGGAAAAACTGTTTTTT	CASSRMTGGAEKLFF
.	.	TRBV5-6	TRBJ2-5	TGTGCCAGCAGCAAAACTCCCAGGTACCAAGAGACCCAGTACTTC	CASSKTPRYQETQYF
.	TRBD1	TRBV2	TRBJ2-3	TGTGCCAGCAGGGATAGACAGGGACGCACAGATACGCAGTATTTT	CASRDRQGRTDTQYF
few	TRBD2	TRBV29-1	TRBJ2-3	TGCAGCGGCAGCGGGGGGATAGATACGCAGTATTTT	CSGSGGIDTQYF
.	.	TRBV29-1	TRBJ1-3	TGCAGCGTAACACAGGGTATTACTGGAAACACCATATATTTT	CSVTQGITGNTIYF
.	TRBD1	TRBV6-5	TRBJ2-3	TGTGCCAGTAGACAGGGGCCTCCAGATACGCAGTATTTT	CASRQGPPDTQYF
.	.	TRBV28	TRBJ1-1	TGTGCCAGCCAAAGGGGGGGGGACACTGAAGCTTTCTTT	CASQRGGDTEAFF
.	.	TRBV19	TRBJ1-5	TGTGCCAGTAGCATCTCAGTCACGCAGCCCCAGCATTTT	CASSISVTQPQHF
.	.	TRBV18	TRBJ1-3	TGTGCCAGCTCACAAGGAGACAGCCTGGACTCTGGAAACACCATATATTTT	CASSQGDSLDSGNTIYF
.	.	TRBV7-8	TRBJ1-5	TGTGCCAGCAGCTCCCAGGCCACGGGGGTTCAGCCCCAGCATTTT	CASSSQATGVQPQHF
.	TRBD1	TRBV10-3	TRBJ1-1	TGTGCCATCAATACAGGGGTTCGAACTGAAGCTTTCTTT	CAINTGVRTEAFF
.	.	TRBV27	TRBJ2-5	TGTGCCAGCAGTTTCTTTCCAGGGGAAGAGACCCAGTACTTC	CASSFFPGEETQYF
.	TRBD1	TRBV27	TRBJ1-6	TGTGCCAGCAGTTCAAGGACAGGCAGAAATTCACCCCTCCACTTT	CASSSRTGRNSPLHF